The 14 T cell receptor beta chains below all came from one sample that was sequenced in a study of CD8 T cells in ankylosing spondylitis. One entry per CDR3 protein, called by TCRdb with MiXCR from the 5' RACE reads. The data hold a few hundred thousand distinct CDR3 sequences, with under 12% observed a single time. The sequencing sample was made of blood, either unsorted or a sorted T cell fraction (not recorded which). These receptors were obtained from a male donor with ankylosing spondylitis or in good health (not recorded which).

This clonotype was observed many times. CDR3 amino acids: CATSDGYTEAFF. CDR3 nucleotide sequence: TGTGCCACCTCGGACGGGTACACTGAAGCTTTCTTT. V and J are TRBV10-3 and TRBJ1-1; D is unresolved. Germline V lookup: CDR1 ENHRY, CDR2 SYGVKD. V was trimmed by 10 bases and J by 3 bases, leaving 12 bases between them. The CDR3 is made up of 12 amino acids.

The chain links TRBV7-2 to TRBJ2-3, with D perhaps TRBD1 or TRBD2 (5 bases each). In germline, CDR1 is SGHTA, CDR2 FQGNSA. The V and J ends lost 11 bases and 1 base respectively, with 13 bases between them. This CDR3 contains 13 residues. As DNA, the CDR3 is TGTGCCTGCGGGCAAGGGGGCACAGATACGCAGTATTTT. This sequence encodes CACGQGGTDTQYF.

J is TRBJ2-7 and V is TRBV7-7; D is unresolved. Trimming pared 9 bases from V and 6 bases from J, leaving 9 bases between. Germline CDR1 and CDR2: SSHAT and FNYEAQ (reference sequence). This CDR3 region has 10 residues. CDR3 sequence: CARPSCEQYF. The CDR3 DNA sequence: TGTGCCAGGCCCAGCTGCGAGCAGTACTTC.

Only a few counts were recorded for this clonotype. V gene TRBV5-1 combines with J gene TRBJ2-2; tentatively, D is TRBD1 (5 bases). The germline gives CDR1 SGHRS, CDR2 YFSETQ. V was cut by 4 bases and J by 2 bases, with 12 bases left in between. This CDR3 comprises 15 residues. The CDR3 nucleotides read TGCGCCAGCAGCGTTGACAGACCTAACACCGGGGAGCTGTTTTTT. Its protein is CASSVDRPNTGELFF.

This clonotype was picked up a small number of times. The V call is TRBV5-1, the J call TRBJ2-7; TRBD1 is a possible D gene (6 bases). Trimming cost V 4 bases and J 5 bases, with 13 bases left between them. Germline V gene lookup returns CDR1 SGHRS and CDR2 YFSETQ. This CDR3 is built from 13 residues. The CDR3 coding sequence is TGCGCCAGCAGCCTAGGGCCAGGGGACGAGCAGTACTTC. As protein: CASSLGPGDEQYF.

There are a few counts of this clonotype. The CDR3 sequence is CASRALAGGTNEQFF. The CDR3, as DNA: TGTGCCAGCAGAGCACTAGCGGGGGGGACCAATGAGCAGTTCTTC. J is TRBJ2-1 and V is TRBV7-9; TRBD2 matches 13 bases. Germline trimming cut 6 bases from V and 6 bases from J; bases unmatched to any gene: 5. The CDR3 sequence is 15 residues long. The germline CDR1 and CDR2 sequences are SEHNR and FQNEAQ (reference sequence).

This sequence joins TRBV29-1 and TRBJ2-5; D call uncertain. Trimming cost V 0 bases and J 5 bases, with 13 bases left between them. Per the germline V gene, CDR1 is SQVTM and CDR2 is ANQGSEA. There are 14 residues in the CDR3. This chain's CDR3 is CSVEDRRQKETQYF. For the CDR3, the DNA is TGCAGCGTTGAAGATCGTAGGCAGAAGGAGACCCAGTACTTC.

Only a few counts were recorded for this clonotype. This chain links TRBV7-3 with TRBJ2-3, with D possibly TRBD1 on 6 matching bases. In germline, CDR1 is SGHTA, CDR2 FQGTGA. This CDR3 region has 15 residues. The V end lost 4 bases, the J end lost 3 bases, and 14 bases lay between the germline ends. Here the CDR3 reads CASSWQGMGTDTQYF. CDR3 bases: TGTGCCAGCAGCTGGCAGGGGATGGGTACAGATACGCAGTATTTT.

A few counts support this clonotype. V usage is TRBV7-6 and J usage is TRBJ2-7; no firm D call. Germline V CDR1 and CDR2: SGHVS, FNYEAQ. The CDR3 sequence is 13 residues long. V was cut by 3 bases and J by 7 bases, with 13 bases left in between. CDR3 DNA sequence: TGTGCCAGCAGCTTGACGTTCTCCGGAGAGCAGTACTTC. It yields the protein CASSLTFSGEQYF.

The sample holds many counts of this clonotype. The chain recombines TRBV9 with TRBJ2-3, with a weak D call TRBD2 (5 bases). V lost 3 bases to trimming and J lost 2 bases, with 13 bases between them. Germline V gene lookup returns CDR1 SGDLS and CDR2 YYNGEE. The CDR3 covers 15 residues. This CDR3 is CASSGTTGFTDTQYF. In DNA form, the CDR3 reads TGTGCCAGCAGCGGCACCACGGGATTCACAGATACGCAGTATTTT.

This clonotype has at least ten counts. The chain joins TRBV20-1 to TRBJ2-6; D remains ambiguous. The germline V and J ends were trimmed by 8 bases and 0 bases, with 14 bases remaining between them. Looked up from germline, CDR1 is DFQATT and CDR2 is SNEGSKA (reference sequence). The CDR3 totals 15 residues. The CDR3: CSPSTQHSGANVLTF. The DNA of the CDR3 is TGCAGTCCGAGCACACAGCACTCTGGGGCCAACGTCCTGACTTTC.

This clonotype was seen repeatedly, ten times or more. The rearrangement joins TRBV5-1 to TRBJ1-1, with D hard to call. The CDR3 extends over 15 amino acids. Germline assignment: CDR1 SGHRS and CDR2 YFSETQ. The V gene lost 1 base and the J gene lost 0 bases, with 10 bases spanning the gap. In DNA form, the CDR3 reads TGCGCCAGCAGCTTGTATTCCACAATGAACACTGAAGCTTTCTTT. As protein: CASSLYSTMNTEAFF.

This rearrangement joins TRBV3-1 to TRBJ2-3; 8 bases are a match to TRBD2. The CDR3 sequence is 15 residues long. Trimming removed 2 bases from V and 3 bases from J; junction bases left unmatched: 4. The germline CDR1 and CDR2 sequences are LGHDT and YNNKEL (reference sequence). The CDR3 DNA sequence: TGTGCCAGCAGCCAACCGGGACTAGGGACAGATACGCAGTATTTT. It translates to CASSQPGLGTDTQYF.

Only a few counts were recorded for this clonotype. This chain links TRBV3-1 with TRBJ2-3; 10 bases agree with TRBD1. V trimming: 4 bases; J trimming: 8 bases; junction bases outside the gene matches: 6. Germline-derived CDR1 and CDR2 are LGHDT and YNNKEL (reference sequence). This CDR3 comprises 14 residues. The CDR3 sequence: CASSPRDRGRTQYF. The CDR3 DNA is TGTGCCAGCAGCCCCAGAGACAGGGGGCGTACGCAGTATTTT.